The 17 T cell receptor beta chains below come from one sample, sequenced in a study of beta chain features in type 1 diabetes. Sequenced material consisted of expressed TCRB transcripts (all of the isolated RNA was reverse transcribed). Method: immunoSEQ multiplex PCR; TCRdb's copy keeps in-frame clones and lacks some. The sample has roughly 150,000 clones; around 10% are singletons. Source material: central memory CD4+ T cells from blood. The origin of the receptors is a man aged 18 to 29 in good health.

This clone was observed a few times. The V gene is TRBV4-3, the J gene TRBJ2-3; D possibly matches TRBD1 or TRBD2 (5 bases each). CDR1 is LGHNA and CDR2 is YSLEER in the germline V gene. CDR3 size: 16 residues. The V and J ends lost 2 bases and 0 bases respectively, with 12 bases between them. CDR3 coding DNA: TGCGCCAGCAGCCAAACGGGACCGCCCAGCACAGATACGCAGTATTTT. This translates into CASSQTGPPSTDTQYF.

This clone showed up just a few times. The CDR3 sequence is CSVESVTVNTEAFF. DNA of the CDR3: TGCAGCGTTGAGTCGGTGACAGTGAACACTGAAGCTTTCTTT. This chain links TRBV29-1 with TRBJ1-1; the D gene is possibly TRBD1 (5 bases). Germline V gene lookup returns CDR1 SQVTM and CDR2 ANQGSEA. V gave up 3 bases and J gave up 0 bases, with 11 bases separating them. The CDR3 totals 14 residues.

The rearrangement joins TRBV5-1 to TRBJ1-5; D ambiguous. From germline, CDR1 is SGHRS and CDR2 YFSETQ. Trimming left V 0 bases short and J 4 bases short, with 5 bases between. The CDR3 loop spans 13 amino acids. CDR3 coding DNA: TGCGCCAGCAGCTTGGGCAGAAATCAGCCCCAGCATTTT. Its protein is CASSLGRNQPQHF.

This clone was seen a few times. The V call is TRBV7-3, the J call TRBJ2-1; D call uncertain. V was trimmed by 0 bases and J by 9 bases, leaving 6 bases between them. This CDR3 region has 12 residues. From germline, CDR1 is SGHTA and CDR2 FQGTGA. CDR3 DNA: TGTGCCAGCAGCTTAACGGCTACTGAGCAGTTCTTC. The encoded protein is CASSLTATEQFF.

The chain links TRBV7-2 to TRBJ2-5, with unresolved D. This CDR3 comprises 14 residues. Deletions cut 0 bases from V and 1 base from J, with 6 bases between. The V gene's germline CDR1 is SGHTA and CDR2 FQGNSA. The CDR3, as DNA: TGTGCCAGCAGCTTAGCGGTCAGCCAAGAGACCCAGTACTTC. Translating gives CASSLAVSQETQYF.

There are a few counts of this clone. This sequence joins TRBV7-3 and TRBJ1-1, with D unclear. The CDR3 contains 13 residues. V dropped 5 bases and J dropped 2 bases, with 9 bases sitting between them. Germline CDR1 is SGHTA and CDR2 is FQGTGA. The CDR3 bases are TGTGCCAGCAGCGCGGGCTCCAACACTGAAGCTTTCTTT. Translation gives CASSAGSNTEAFF.

This chain uses TRBV7-2 with TRBJ2-1, with D possibly being TRBD1 or TRBD2 (5 bases each). Looked up from germline, CDR1 is SGHTA and CDR2 is FQGNSA. With 5 bases removed from V and 9 bases from J, the gap between germline ends came to 20 bases. This CDR3 has 15 amino acids. CDR3 DNA sequence: TGTGCCAGCAGCCGTTCGGGGCTCGCAGGAGGTGAGCAGTTCTTC. Its translation is CASSRSGLAGGEQFF.

The chain has TRBV13 and TRBJ1-2; weak D call: TRBD1 (5 bases). Germline V gene lookup returns CDR1 PRHDT and CDR2 FYEKMQ (reference sequence). V dropped 6 bases and J dropped 2 bases, with 13 bases sitting between them. This CDR3 has 14 residues. CDR3 protein: CASRLTGTNYGYTF. The CDR3 DNA sequence: TGTGCCAGCAGATTAACCGGGACGAACTATGGCTACACCTTC.

The chain recombines TRBV27 with TRBJ2-1; possible D gene TRBD1, 6 bases. The CDR3 consists of 17 residues. The V end was cut by 5 bases, the J end by 3 bases, with 20 bases between. Germline assignment: CDR1 MNHEY and CDR2 SMNVEV (reference sequence). The CDR3 nucleotides read TGTGCCAGCAGTATTCGCCTCACAGGGTCGGTCTACAATGAGCAGTTCTTC. It is translated as CASSIRLTGSVYNEQFF.

The sample holds a few counts of this clone. The chain combines TRBV25-1 with TRBJ1-6, with D unclear. The V end lost 2 bases, the J end lost 7 bases, and 9 bases lay between the germline ends. CDR3 length equals 14 residues. Germline assignment: CDR1 MGHDK and CDR2 SYGVNS. Written as DNA, the CDR3 is TGTGCCAGCAGTGAACCCCGGGTAAATTCACCCCTCCACTTT. This sequence encodes CASSEPRVNSPLHF.

Here the CDR3 reads CASSLGRTDSGNTIYF. CDR3 nucleotide sequence: TGTGCCAGCAGCTTAGGGCGAACGGACTCTGGAAACACCATATATTTT. This chain uses TRBV7-9 with TRBJ1-3; no firm D call. The CDR3 spans 16 residues. Trimming cost V 1 base and J 0 bases, with 10 bases left between them. CDR1 SEHNR and CDR2 FQNEAQ come from the germline V gene (reference sequence).

This clone was detected ten times or more. The sample contains more than one DNA sequence encoding this CDR3. This chain joins TRBV6-5 and TRBJ2-3, with D uncertain. Trimming took off 0 bases at V and 0 bases at J, with 7 bases between the two ends. Germline V CDR1 and CDR2: MNHEY, SVGAGI. The CDR3 is 15 amino acids. The CDR3 loop is CASSYSGRSTDTQYF. Here the CDR3 DNA reads TGTGCCAGCAGTTACTCAGGCAGAAGCACAGATACGCAGTATTTT.

The chain has TRBV28 and TRBJ1-2; D is ambiguous. This CDR3 comprises 13 residues. From germline, CDR1 is MDHEN and CDR2 SYDVKM. The V gene lost 6 bases and the J gene lost 2 bases, with 10 bases spanning the gap. DNA for the CDR3: TGTGCCAGCAGGACACCTAGCAACTATGGCTACACCTTC. Encoded protein: CASRTPSNYGYTF.

This clone was detected ten times or more. The V and J genes are TRBV25-1 and TRBJ1-2; perhaps TRBD1 as D (5 bases). V was trimmed by 1 base and J by 8 bases, leaving 11 bases between them. Germline CDR1 MGHDK, CDR2 SYGVNS. This CDR3 contains 13 residues. The CDR3, as DNA: TGTGCCAGCAGTGAATTAGGGGATGGAGGCTACACCTTC. The encoded protein is CASSELGDGGYTF.

The CDR3 DNA reads TGTGCCAGCAGCCAACCCTGGACAGGGATGGACGGCTACACCTTC. This encodes CASSQPWTGMDGYTF. The rearrangement uses TRBV4-2 and TRBJ1-2; 8 positions match TRBD1. Trimming took 2 bases from V and 8 from J; bases not matched to a gene: 10. There are 15 residues in the CDR3. Germline V gene data show CDR1 as LGHNA and CDR2 as YNFKEQ.

CDR3: CASSPRTGGSYEQYF. CDR3 in DNA: TGTGCCAGCAGCCCACGGACAGGGGGCTCCTACGAGCAGTACTTC. The rearrangement joins TRBV11-3 to TRBJ2-7, with 10 bases identical to TRBD1. This CDR3 spans 15 amino acids. Per the germline V gene, CDR1 is SGHNT and CDR2 is YENEEA. Germline trimming cut 5 bases from V and 0 bases from J; bases unmatched to any gene: 4.

The chain links TRBV6-6 to TRBJ2-7; 7 nucleotides agree with TRBD1. The trim removed 0 bases at V and 3 bases at J, leaving 5 bases unmatched. The germline gives CDR1 MNHNY, CDR2 SVGAGI (reference sequence). This CDR3 contains 15 residues. The CDR3 DNA is TGTGCCAGCAGTTACTCGCCCCGGGACAGCTACGAGCAGTACTTC. It specifies CASSYSPRDSYEQYF.